These 29 T cell receptor beta chains were all obtained from the same sample, sequenced in a study of cytomegalovirus exposure and HLA in healthy donors. With 60 Vbeta and 13 Jbeta primers, the PCR was carried out. Sequenced by immunoSEQ multiplex PCR; TCRdb stores in-frame clones only, minus some. The sample carries around 200,000 clones, around 76% recorded once. The specimen sequenced was PBMCs. These receptors were obtained from a man aged 25 to 45 in good health and CMV-seronegative.

The chain recombines TRBV5-1 with TRBJ2-7, with D perhaps TRBD1 (5 bases). The V end was cut by 7 bases, the J end by 0 bases, with 11 bases between. Germline V lookup: CDR1 SGHRS, CDR2 YFSETQ. This CDR3 is 13 amino acids long. The CDR3 DNA is TGCGCCAGCGCCAGGGCAAGCTCCTACGAGCAGTACTTC. Translating it yields CASARASSYEQYF.

V gene TRBV7-2 combines with J gene TRBJ1-1, with TRBD1 as a possible D gene (6 bases). CDR3 length: 15 residues. V shed 5 bases and J shed 4 bases, with 17 bases lying between them. Per the germline V gene, CDR1 is SGHTA and CDR2 is FQGNSA. The CDR3 is CASSRRGGVRTEAFF. In nucleotides, the CDR3 is TGTGCCAGCAGCCGAAGGGGGGGCGTCCGCACTGAAGCTTTCTTT.

Worth noting for this clone: The junction departs from germline at one end; a sequencing error may be responsible. The chain joins TRBV5-6 to TRBJ1-1; no firm D call. The CDR3 totals 11 residues. Per the germline V gene, CDR1 is SGHDT and CDR2 is YYEEEE. The CDR3 region has the DNA TGTGCCAGCAGCTCCTTTACTGAAGCTCTCTTT. As protein: CASSSFTEALF.

The chain recombines TRBV28 with TRBJ1-5, with D unresolved. Trimming removed 4 bases from V and 4 bases from J, with 11 bases in between. This CDR3 region has 14 residues. The germline V gene has CDR1 MDHEN and CDR2 SYDVKM. This chain's CDR3 is CASSYPGQNQPQHF. The CDR3 DNA reads as TGTGCCAGCAGTTACCCTGGGCAAAATCAGCCCCAGCATTTT.

V is TRBV5-1 and J is TRBJ2-7; D not resolved. Trimming stripped 5 bases from V and 2 bases from J, with 14 bases between. The germline gives CDR1 SGHRS, CDR2 YFSETQ. The CDR3 totals 14 residues. CDR3 region: CASRRNSEPYEQYF. The CDR3 DNA sequence: TGCGCCAGCAGGCGGAATTCGGAACCCTACGAGCAGTACTTC.

This chain uses TRBV5-4 with TRBJ2-7, with 9 bases that match TRBD2. The ends lost 4 bases at V and 1 base at J; junction bases unmatched: 9. Germline CDR1 and CDR2: SGHNT and YYREEE (reference sequence). The CDR3 totals 16 residues. The CDR3 region has the DNA TGTGCCAGCAGCCGGGCGGGGGGGACTCAATCCTACGAGCAGTACTTC. The encoded protein is CASSRAGGTQSYEQYF.

The V call is TRBV29-1, the J call TRBJ1-4; a possible D gene is TRBD1 (5 bases). CDR1 and CDR2 from the germline V gene are SQVTM and ANQGSEA. Trimming took 0 bases from V and 8 from J, leaving 13 bases between them. The CDR3 consists of 14 residues. The CDR3 protein is CSVEDLRGGEKLFF. As DNA, the CDR3 is TGCAGCGTTGAAGATCTCCGGGGGGGGGAAAAACTGTTTTTT. The variable domain in full, completed from reference TRBV29-1 and TRBJ1-4, reads SAVISQKPSRDICQRGTSLTIQCQVDSQVTMMFWYRQQPGQSLTLIATANQGSEATYESGFVIDKFPISRPNLTFSTLTVSNMSPEDSSIYLCSVEDLRGGEKLFFGSGTQLSVL.

The CDR3 coding sequence is TGTGCCAGCAGCACTAGGGGGAGCAGGGTAAGGTTCTACGAGCAGTACTTC. Amino acids: CASSTRGSRVRFYEQYF. The rearrangement links TRBV7-7 to TRBJ2-7; tentatively, D is TRBD1 (6 bases). The V gene's germline CDR1 is SSHAT and CDR2 FNYEAQ (reference sequence). The CDR3 runs 17 residues. Trimming removed 5 bases from V and 3 bases from J, with 23 bases in between.

There are many counts of this clone. V usage is TRBV6-1 and J usage is TRBJ2-2; possibly TRBD1 for D (5 bases). The CDR3 totals 13 residues. CDR1 and CDR2 from the germline V gene are MNHNS and SASEGT. The ends were cut back, 8 bases at V and 4 bases at J, with 11 bases in the middle. CDR3 in amino acids: CASPQGGTGELFF. CDR3 bases: TGTGCCAGCCCCCAGGGCGGCACCGGGGAGCTGTTTTTT.

The rearrangement uses TRBV11-3 and TRBJ2-3, with 14 bases fitting TRBD2. The germline V gene has CDR1 SGHNT and CDR2 YENEEA. The CDR3 contains 16 residues. V gave up 5 bases and J gave up 4 bases; unmatched junction bases: 5. CDR3 nucleotides: TGTGCCAGCAGCCCCGGGACTAGCGGGAGTTCAGATACGCAGTATTTT. As protein: CASSPGTSGSSDTQYF.

The chain is built from TRBV7-2 and TRBJ2-3, with D unresolved. V dropped 5 bases and J dropped 2 bases, with 14 bases sitting between them. The length of the CDR3 is 15 residues. In germline, CDR1 is SGHTA, CDR2 FQGNSA. DNA of the CDR3: TGTGCCAGCAGCACCCAGGCGAGCCACACAGATACGCAGTATTTT. It is translated as CASSTQASHTDTQYF.

The chain links TRBV6-1 to TRBJ2-7, with 9 bases identical to TRBD1. The V gene's germline CDR1 is MNHNS and CDR2 SASEGT. Trimming at V came to 5 bases and at J to 3 bases, leaving 8 bases not matched to a gene. CDR3 size: 15 residues. The CDR3 coding sequence is TGTGCCAGCAGTTCACTACAGGGGGCGCGCTACGAGCAGTACTTC. Encoded protein: CASSSLQGARYEQYF.

Regarding this clone: At one of its ends the junction is not consistent with the germline gene, which may arise from a read error. The gene calls are TRBV19 and TRBJ1-1, with a possible D match to TRBD1 (6 bases). CDR1 and CDR2 from the germline V gene are LNHDA and SQIVND (reference sequence). This CDR3 comprises 11 residues. For the CDR3, the DNA is TGTGCCAGTAGTATTTTAGGGGGAGCGCACTTT. Encoded protein: CASSILGGAHF.

V usage is TRBV10-3 and J usage is TRBJ1-2, with TRBD1 matching over 9 bases. V lost 6 bases, J lost 0 bases, and 5 bases stayed unmatched. Germline assignment: CDR1 ENHRY and CDR2 SYGVKD. CDR3 length: 15 amino acids. The DNA of the CDR3 is TGTGCCATCAGCCCCGACAGGGGGTCTAACTATGGCTACACCTTC. Translation gives CAISPDRGSNYGYTF.

This chain joins TRBV9 and TRBJ2-7; 13 bases agree with TRBD2. This CDR3 contains 15 residues. Trimming took 2 bases from V and 3 from J; bases not matched to a gene: 2. Germline loops: CDR1 SGDLS, CDR2 YYNGEE. CDR3 loop: CASSVGTSGIYEQYF. The CDR3, as DNA: TGTGCCAGCAGCGTTGGGACTAGCGGGATCTACGAGCAGTACTTC. Full variable domain (outside the CDR3, taken from reference TRBV9 and TRBJ2-7): DSGVTQTPKHLITATGQRVTLRCSPRSGDLSVYWYQQSLDQGLQFLIQYYNGEERAKGNILERFSAQQFPDLHSELNLSSLELGDSALYFCASSVGTSGIYEQYFGPGTRLTVT.

The count of this clone is one. This sequence joins TRBV28 and TRBJ2-7, with TRBD1 matching 8 bases. The germline gives CDR1 MDHEN, CDR2 SYDVKM. Losses at the gene ends were 5 bases for V and 5 bases for J; bases not matched to a gene: 11. This CDR3 has 15 amino acids. CDR3 coding DNA: TGTGCCAGCAGTGAATCGACAGGGGAAGTGGACGAGCAGTACTTC. It encodes CASSESTGEVDEQYF.

The chain has TRBV5-1 and TRBJ1-5, with D unclear. Trimming took 1 base from V and 3 from J, leaving 11 bases between them. The CDR3 spans 15 residues. Looked up from germline, CDR1 is SGHRS and CDR2 is YFSETQ. The CDR3 reads CASSLSSGSNQPQHF. The CDR3, as DNA: TGCGCCAGCAGCTTGAGTTCCGGGTCCAATCAGCCCCAGCATTTT. Complete variable domain (other parts from reference TRBV5-1 and TRBJ1-5): KAGVTQTPRYLIKTRGQQVTLSCSPISGHRSVSWYQQTPGQGLQFLFEYFSETQRNKGNFPGRFSGRQFSNSRSEMNVSTLELGDSALYLCASSLSSGSNQPQHFGDGTRLSIL.

In DNA form, the CDR3 reads TGTGCCAGCAGCCTTAACAGGAACACTGAAGCTTTCTTT. The encoded protein is CASSLNRNTEAFF. The V and J genes are TRBV2 and TRBJ1-1; D gene uncertain. The CDR3 consists of 13 residues. V lost 6 bases and J lost 1, with 9 bases in between. Germline-derived CDR1 and CDR2 are SNHLY and FYNNEI.

The rearrangement joins TRBV5-1 to TRBJ2-1; 7 positions match TRBD2. Germline CDR1 is SGHRS and CDR2 is YFSETQ. The CDR3 length is 17 residues. Unmatched junction bases numbered 14, after V lost 3 bases and J lost 5 bases. The CDR3 loop is CASSWGLAGGANNEQFF. CDR3 nucleotides: TGCGCCAGCAGCTGGGGTTTAGCGGGTGGGGCTAACAATGAGCAGTTCTTC. The variable domain in full, with the rest retrieved from reference TRBV5-1 and TRBJ2-1, is KAGVTQTPRYLIKTRGQQVTLSCSPISGHRSVSWYQQTPGQGLQFLFEYFSETQRNKGNFPGRFSGRQFSNSRSEMNVSTLELGDSALYLCASSWGLAGGANNEQFFGPGTRLTVL.

This clone came up a few times. The J gene is TRBJ2-1, the V gene TRBV7-2; D gene uncertain. This CDR3 has 12 amino acids. Germline V gives CDR1 SGHTA, CDR2 FQGNSA. V was pared by 1 base and J by 8 bases, with 6 bases between. The CDR3 DNA sequence: TGTGCCAGCAGCTTAGTTTGGCATGAGCAGTTCTTC. As protein: CASSLVWHEQFF.

The CDR3 nucleotides read TGTGCCAGCAGCGTAGGAGACAATAATTCACCCCTCCACTTT. Translating gives CASSVGDNNSPLHF. The chain employs TRBV9 and TRBJ1-6; D is undetermined. V was cut by 0 bases and J by 5 bases, with 6 bases left in between. This CDR3 has 14 amino acids. Per the germline V gene, CDR1 is SGDLS and CDR2 is YYNGEE.

This clone was recorded only once. The chain combines TRBV18 with TRBJ2-2; TRBD1 is a possible D gene (6 bases). The germline CDR1 and CDR2 sequences are KGHSH and LQKENI. The CDR3 runs to 17 residues. Between the trimmed V and J ends, which lost 3 bases and 0 bases, there was a span of 14 bases. CDR3 loop: CASSPAKGQSNTGELFF. The CDR3 nucleotides are TGTGCCAGCTCACCGGCAAAAGGACAGTCGAACACCGGGGAGCTGTTTTTT.

The rearrangement links TRBV28 to TRBJ1-1; 7 positions match TRBD1. Germline loops: CDR1 MDHEN, CDR2 SYDVKM. J lost 7 bases, V lost 4 bases, and 6 bases had no gene match. This CDR3 region has 13 residues. Here the CDR3 DNA reads TGTGCCAGCAGTTCACCACAGGGGTTTGAAGCTTTCTTT. This encodes CASSSPQGFEAFF.

The chain has TRBV11-2 and TRBJ1-2; 9 nucleotides match TRBD1. Unmatched junction bases numbered 6, after V lost 4 bases and J lost 3 bases. Per germline, CDR1 SGHAT and CDR2 FQNNGV. The CDR3 loop spans 15 amino acids. For the CDR3, the DNA is TGTGCCAGCAGCTCTCTTACAGGGGGCGACTATGGCTACACCTTC. Encoded protein: CASSSLTGGDYGYTF.

This clone was seen once. This chain connects TRBV28 to TRBJ1-4, with D tentatively TRBD1 (6 bases). The germline V gene encodes CDR1 MDHEN and CDR2 SYDVKM. The length of the CDR3 is 15 residues. Trimming stripped 0 bases from V and 3 bases from J, with 8 bases between. The CDR3 spells CASSLWGASNEKLFF. The CDR3 DNA follows: TGTGCCAGCAGTTTATGGGGGGCGTCTAATGAAAAACTGTTTTTT.

V gene TRBV5-5 combines with J gene TRBJ2-7; no clear D gene. V lost 1 base and J 4 bases, leaving 6 bases between the germline ends. The CDR3 runs to 12 residues. Germline-derived CDR1 and CDR2 are SGHKS and YYEKEE (reference sequence). CDR3 sequence: CASSLLPYEQYF. Here the CDR3 DNA reads TGTGCCAGCAGCTTGCTCCCTTACGAGCAGTACTTC.

The V gene is TRBV5-4, the J gene TRBJ2-1; D remains ambiguous. The CDR3 runs 11 residues. V lost 5 bases, J lost 9 bases, and 9 bases lay in between. In germline, CDR1 is SGHNT, CDR2 YYREEE (reference sequence). The CDR3 protein is CASRYSGEQFF. The CDR3 DNA reads TGTGCCAGCAGATATAGTGGTGAGCAGTTCTTC.

CDR3 sequence reads: CSAEKTDTQYF. The CDR3 DNA reads TGCAGTGCTGAGAAAACTGATACGCAGTATTTT. J is TRBJ2-3 and V is TRBV20-1; D is unclear. Trimming removed 5 bases at V and 6 bases at J, with 9 bases between. Germline-derived CDR1 and CDR2 are DFQATT and SNEGSKA (reference sequence). The CDR3 has 11 residues.

The V and J genes are TRBV2 and TRBJ1-2; 7 bases are a match to TRBD1. The ends lost 4 bases at V and 6 bases at J; junction bases unmatched: 14. The CDR3 runs to 16 residues. Germline lookup yields CDR1 SNHLY and CDR2 FYNNEI. CDR3 in DNA: TGTGCCAGCAGTGGGGACAGAAATCCATTAACGGATGGCTACACCTTC. This gives the protein CASSGDRNPLTDGYTF.